The next 24 T cell receptor beta chains were all read from a single sample in a study of tissue T cells after allogeneic stem cell transplantation. Here immunoSEQ multiplex PCR was the method, and the copy in TCRdb shows in-frame clones only, minus some. Altogether some 48,000 clones are present, around 70% being singletons, with the ten largest covering about 0.7%. Sequences were obtained from sorted cells pooled from one or two spleens. These receptors were taken from a pool of C57BL/6 mice in good health.

As to this clone: The gene names here belong to mouse. The CDR3 end falls 1 residue outside the read, so it is completed with the germline J gene. The sample has other DNA sequences that encode this CDR3 too. The chain couples TRBV13-2 to TRBJ2-7, with D possibly being TRBD2 (6 bases). The length of the CDR3 is 13 residues. The germline V gene has CDR1 NNHNN and CDR2 SYGAGS (reference sequence). V was pared by 1 base and J by 2 bases, with 7 bases between. The CDR3 loop is CASGDRGAYEQYF. CDR3 bases read: TGTGCCAGCGGTGATCGGGGGGCCTATGAACAGTAC.

A remark on this clone: Each gene name is a mouse one. With the read ending 1 residue before the CDR3 end, the germline J gene is used to fill in that end. The V call is TRBV3, the J call TRBJ2-1; 10 bases agree with TRBD2. This CDR3 spans 15 amino acids. V shed 1 base, J shed 7 bases, and the junction held 4 bases outside the gene matches. The germline gives CDR1 SNHLY, CDR2 FYNGKV (reference sequence). The CDR3 sequence: CASSLGLGGGAEQFF. CDR3 bases read: TGTGCCAGCAGCTTAGGACTGGGGGGAGGGGCTGAGCAGTTC.

Of note for this clone: All gene names here are mouse names. The CDR3 extends 1 residue past the end of the read, so its final part is completed from the germline J gene. The genes are TRBV2 and TRBJ2-5; D is ambiguous. Trimming stripped 4 bases from V and 5 bases from J, with 7 bases between. CDR3 length: 12 amino acids. Looked up from germline, CDR1 is LGHNA and CDR2 is YSYQKL. CDR3 bases read: TGTGCCAGCAGCCCCGCCCCAGACACCCAGTAC. It encodes CASSPAPDTQY. The full CDR3 is CASSPAPDTQYF.

As regards this clone: Mouse names are used for the genes. The read falls 1 residue short of the CDR3 end, and the missing part is taken from the germline J gene. The chain employs TRBV19 and TRBJ1-3, with D perhaps matching TRBD1 (5 bases). Trimming left V 3 bases short and J 0 bases short, with 10 bases between. CDR3 length equals 15 residues. Germline V gene sequence: CDR1 FNHDT, CDR2 SITEND (reference sequence). Partial CDR3 DNA: TGTGCCAGCAGTACGGGGGGGAATTCTGGAAATACGCTCTAT. Residues: CASSTGGNSGNTLY. The full CDR3 protein reads CASSTGGNSGNTLYF.

About this clone itself: Germline and genes: mouse. The read ends 1 residue shy of where the CDR3 ends; the end is completed using the germline J gene. V and J are TRBV31 and TRBJ2-4; 11 bases match TRBD1. J was trimmed by 4 bases and V by 1 base; bases with no gene match: 1. The CDR3 sequence is 14 residues long. Germline CDR1 is GKSSPN and CDR2 is SITVG. The covered CDR3 bases are TGTGCCTGGAGTCCGGGACAGGGGGAAAACACCTTGTAC. Protein sequence: CAWSPGQGENTLY. In full, the CDR3 is CAWSPGQGENTLYF.

For this clone: Genes here carry mouse names. Coverage ceases 1 residue before the CDR3 finishes, and the germline J gene fills in the end. The V call is TRBV2, the J call TRBJ2-1; D unclear. Deletions cut 1 base from V and 6 bases from J, with 7 bases between. This CDR3 comprises 13 residues. Germline lookup yields CDR1 LGHNA and CDR2 YSYQKL. CDR3 bases read: TGTGCCAGCAGCCAAGCCCTTATTGCTGAGCAGTTC. Translation gives CASSQALIAEQF. The entire CDR3 protein is CASSQALIAEQFF.

A word on this clone: The gene names given are mouse names. From the germline J gene comes the end of the CDR3, since the read stops 1 residue before it. The chain employs TRBV19 and TRBJ1-1; TRBD1 matches 7 bases. Germline lookup yields CDR1 FNHDT and CDR2 SITEND (reference sequence). The CDR3 runs to 14 residues. V lost 4 bases, J lost 3 bases, and 6 bases stayed unmatched. This CDR3 is CASSFQGGDTEVFF. The sequenced CDR3 bases are TGTGCCAGCAGTTTCCAGGGGGGGGACACAGAAGTCTTC.

This clone was counted a few times. Genes and germline come from the mouse. The read falls 1 residue short of the CDR3 end, and the missing part is taken from the germline J gene. The V call is TRBV13-2, the J call TRBJ1-5; D is uncertain. V gave up 2 bases and J gave up 4 bases, with 4 bases separating them. This CDR3 has 12 residues. Germline V gene sequence: CDR1 NNHNN, CDR2 SYGAGS (reference sequence). The CDR3 loop is CASGEPNQAPLF. The sequenced part of the CDR3 DNA is TGTGCCAGCGGTGAACCGAACCAGGCTCCGCTT.

Details on this clone: Germline and genes: mouse. The CDR3 end falls 1 residue outside the read, so it is completed with the germline J gene. V and J are TRBV12-1 and TRBJ1-2; D unclear. Germline V lookup: CDR1 SGHSN, CDR2 HYEKVE. CDR3 length: 12 amino acids. V dropped 2 bases and J dropped 1 base, with 4 bases sitting between them. Incomplete CDR3 DNA: TGTGCCAGCTCTCACGAAAACTCCGACTACACC. Its protein product is CASSHENSDYT. The entire CDR3 protein is CASSHENSDYTF.

As concerns this clone: Any gene name here is a mouse gene name. The read stops 1 residue short of the end of the CDR3; the missing end is completed from the germline J gene. The same CDR3 can be traced to other DNA sequences in this sample. The rearrangement links TRBV16 to TRBJ1-4; 8 nucleotides agree with TRBD1. The ends lost 5 bases at V and 3 bases at J; junction bases unmatched: 2. The CDR3 has 14 residues. In germline, CDR1 is SGHSA, CDR2 FRNQAP. Incomplete CDR3 DNA: TGTGCAAGCAGCCGGACAGGGCCCAACGAAAGATTATTT. As protein: CASSRTGPNERLF. The whole CDR3 region reads CASSRTGPNERLFF.

This clone has a single count. Any gene name here is a mouse gene name. The read finishes 1 residue shy of the CDR3 end, and the germline J gene is used to complete it. V is TRBV13-3 and J is TRBJ2-5, with D unresolved. This CDR3 has 13 residues. V was shortened by 2 bases and J by 0 bases, with 4 bases between the two germline ends. Germline loops: CDR1 NNHDY, CDR2 SYVADS. The sequenced CDR3 bases are TGTGCCAGCAGTGACAATAACCAAGACACCCAGTAC. Encoded protein: CASSDNNQDTQY. The complete CDR3 reads CASSDNNQDTQYF.

To note about this clone: The listed genes are named as in mouse. Read data end 1 residue before the CDR3 end; the end is taken from the germline J gene. This sequence joins TRBV2 and TRBJ1-6; perhaps TRBD1 as D (6 bases). TRBJ1-6 is assigned to the ORF class and has an uncertain function. The CDR3 spans 16 residues. Germline CDR1 and CDR2: LGHNA and YSYQKL. Trimming cost V 0 bases and J 4 bases, with 10 bases left between them. CDR3 residues: CASSQEDRTYNSPLYF. Incomplete CDR3 DNA: TGTGCCAGCAGCCAAGAGGACAGAACTTATAATTCGCCCCTCTAC.

This clone was observed a few times. The gene names here belong to mouse. The CDR3 is cut off 1 residue early in the read; its end comes from the germline J gene. The genes are TRBV5 and TRBJ2-7; 8 bases align to TRBD2. With 0 bases clipped from V and 3 bases from J, the junction kept 4 bases outside the gene matches. Germline V CDR1 and CDR2: LGHNA, YNLKQL (reference sequence). The CDR3 spans 15 residues. The sequenced CDR3 bases are TGTGCCAGCAGCCAAGATACCTGGGGGGTCTATGAACAGTAC. Amino acids: CASSQDTWGVYEQY. The entire CDR3 protein is CASSQDTWGVYEQYF.

About this clone: All gene names here are mouse names. The CDR3 goes on 1 residue after the read ends, and that part is filled in from the germline J gene. The rearrangement uses TRBV19 and TRBJ2-3; 10 bases align to TRBD2. The CDR3 spans 15 residues. Per germline, CDR1 FNHDT and CDR2 SITEND (reference sequence). The ends lost 4 bases at V and 3 bases at J; junction bases unmatched: 5. The DNA read from the CDR3 is TGTGCCAGCAGTCCTCCGGGACTGGGGGCAGAAACGCTGTAT. Its protein is CASSPPGLGAETLY. The CDR3 in its entirety is CASSPPGLGAETLYF.

About this clone itself: The gene names here belong to mouse. The DNA ends 1 residue before the CDR3 does, and the rest of the CDR3 is filled in from the germline J gene. The gene calls are TRBV15 and TRBJ2-7; a weak D match, TRBD1 (6 bases). V lost 5 bases and J lost 3, with 11 bases in between. Looked up from germline, CDR1 is SGHND and CDR2 is FRSKSL. The CDR3 runs 13 residues. CDR3 bases read: TGTGCCAGCAGTCCGGGACAAAACTATGAACAGTAC. Its protein product is CASSPGQNYEQY. The whole CDR3 sequence reads CASSPGQNYEQYF.

Regarding this clone: Gene labels here are mouse ones. With the read ending 1 residue before the CDR3 end, the germline J gene is used to fill in that end. The chain joins TRBV3 to TRBJ1-5; D remains ambiguous. CDR3 length: 13 amino acids. Germline CDR1 is SNHLY and CDR2 is FYNGKV (reference sequence). Trimming took off 1 base at V and 4 bases at J, with 5 bases between the two ends. CDR3 residues: CASSLVGNQAPLF. The sequenced CDR3 bases are TGTGCCAGCAGCTTAGTGGGGAACCAGGCTCCGCTT. Filled out from reference TRBV3 and TRBJ1-5, the complete variable domain reads GPKVLQIPSHQIIDMGQMVTLNCDPVSNHLYFYWYKQILGQQMEFLVNFYNGKVMEKSKLFKDQFSVERPDGSYFTLKIQPTALEDSAVYFCASSLVGNQAPLFGEGTRLSVL.

Note on this clone: Mouse names are used for the genes. The read comes to an end 1 residue before the CDR3 does, leaving the germline J gene to fill in the end. This chain connects TRBV13-3 to TRBJ2-4, with D unclear. CDR1 is NNHDY and CDR2 is SYVADS in the germline V gene. The V and J ends lost 1 base and 7 bases respectively, with 4 bases between them. The CDR3 is made up of 11 amino acids. The covered CDR3 bases are TGTGCCAGCAGTGATAAGGACACCTTGTAC. It specifies CASSDKDTLY. The full CDR3 is CASSDKDTLYF.

Only a few counts were recorded for this clone. Genes and germline come from the mouse. The read falls 1 residue short of the CDR3 end, and the missing part is taken from the germline J gene. This chain links TRBV16 with TRBJ2-7; 7 bases match TRBD1. The CDR3 totals 13 residues. J was trimmed by 3 bases and V by 2 bases; bases with no gene match: 1. The germline gives CDR1 SGHSA, CDR2 FRNQAP. The DNA read from the CDR3 is TGTGCAAGCAGCTTATCAGGGGGCTATGAACAGTAC. Its translation: CASSLSGGYEQY. The CDR3 in full is CASSLSGGYEQYF.

Notes on this clone: Genes here carry mouse names. This sample includes further DNA sequences coding for the same CDR3. This CDR3 is CAWSLGEQYF. The part of the CDR3 DNA that was read is TGTGCCTGGAGTCTTGGTGAACAGTAC. V and J are TRBV31 and TRBJ2-7; D unresolved. The CDR3 end lies 1 residue beyond the end of the read and is filled in from the germline J gene. V lost 0 bases and J 6 bases, leaving 3 bases between the germline ends. Germline assignment: CDR1 GKSSPN and CDR2 SITVG. CDR3 length: 10 amino acids.

Remarks on this clone: Mouse names are used for the genes. The read stops 1 residue short of the end of the CDR3; the missing end is completed from the germline J gene. The V call is TRBV3, the J call TRBJ2-3, with D possibly TRBD1 on 5 matching bases. Germline assignment: CDR1 SNHLY and CDR2 FYNGKV (reference sequence). This CDR3 region has 14 residues. V gave up 5 bases and J gave up 2 bases, with 11 bases separating them. The CDR3 loop reads CASSRGSVAETLYF. Partial CDR3 DNA: TGTGCCAGCAGCAGGGGTTCTGTTGCAGAAACGCTGTAT.

There are a few counts of this clone. Gene names refer to mouse genes. The read halts 1 residue ahead of the CDR3 end, with the missing end drawn from the germline J gene. The gene calls are TRBV31 and TRBJ2-7; tentatively, D is TRBD1 or TRBD2 (5 bases each). The CDR3 is made up of 11 amino acids. From germline, CDR1 is GKSSPN and CDR2 SITVG. Trimming stripped 5 bases from V and 2 bases from J, with 7 bases between. The CDR3 loop reads CAWGAPYEQYF. Partial CDR3 DNA: TGTGCCTGGGGGGCCCCCTATGAACAGTAC.

Regarding this clone: Gene labels here are mouse ones. Read coverage stops 1 residue before the CDR3 terminus; the germline J gene supplies the remainder. The rearrangement links TRBV19 to TRBJ1-4; TRBD1 matches 10 bases. V was pared by 4 bases and J by 6 bases, with 3 bases of the junction left unmatched. This CDR3 contains 14 residues. CDR1 is FNHDT, CDR2 SITEND, per germline (reference sequence). The CDR3 is CASSRQGAYERLFF. The covered CDR3 bases are TGTGCCAGCAGTCGACAGGGGGCTTACGAAAGATTATTT.

With respect to this clone: Gene names are mouse gene names. The CDR3 end is not reached by the read, which stops 1 residue before it; the germline J gene fills it in. This chain uses TRBV26 with TRBJ2-5, with D unclear. Germline CDR1 and CDR2: KGHPV and FQNQEV (reference sequence). The length of the CDR3 is 13 residues. V lost 2 bases and J 2 bases, leaving 5 bases between the germline ends. The CDR3 here is CASSLNSQDTQYF. The DNA read from the CDR3 is TGTGCCAGCAGTCTGAACAGCCAAGACACCCAGTAC. The whole variable domain, remainder taken from reference TRBV26 and TRBJ2-5, is NSKVIQTPRYLVKGQGQKAKMRCIPEKGHPVVFWYQQNKNNEFKFLINFQNQEVLQQIDMTEKRFSAECPSNSPCSLEIQSSEAGDSALYLCASSLNSQDTQYFGPGTRLLVL.

This clone turned up a few times. Mouse names are used for the genes. The CDR3 loop is CASSLDWGLYEQYF. The covered CDR3 bases are TGTGCCAGCAGCTTGGACTGGGGGCTTTATGAACAGTAC. The chain employs TRBV4 and TRBJ2-7; 10 bases map to TRBD2. The read falls 1 residue short of the CDR3 end, and the missing part is taken from the germline J gene. The CDR3 is 14 residues long. Per germline, CDR1 LGHDT and CDR2 YNNKQL (reference sequence). With 4 bases clipped from V and 4 bases from J, the junction kept 4 bases outside the gene matches.